These 32 T cell receptor beta chains were sequenced from one sample in a study of cytomegalovirus exposure and HLA in healthy donors. Profiled with immunoSEQ multiplex PCR; TCRdb holds only in-frame clones, not every one. The table shows about 130,000 clones, with 80% to 90% occurring only once. The sample was PBMCs. All receptors derive from a woman aged 18-29 years in good health and CMV-seropositive.

The V call is TRBV30, the J call TRBJ1-5, with no clear D. CDR3 length: 13 amino acids. V lost 0 bases, J lost 6 bases, and 9 bases lay in between. Germline CDR1 is GTSNPN and CDR2 is SVGIG (reference sequence). In nucleotides, the CDR3 is TGTGCCTGGAGTGTAGGTGAGGCTCAGCCCCAGCATTTT. Protein: CAWSVGEAQPQHF.

The chain couples TRBV19 to TRBJ1-5; 7 bases map to TRBD1. CDR3 length: 17 residues. Per the germline V gene, CDR1 is LNHDA and CDR2 is SQIVND (reference sequence). Germline trimming cut 6 bases from V and 0 bases from J; bases unmatched to any gene: 11. CDR3 DNA sequence: TGTGCCAGTAGACGCCAATGGTACAGGGGTAGCAATCAGCCCCAGCATTTT. It encodes CASRRQWYRGSNQPQHF.

The rearrangement links TRBV29-1 to TRBJ2-7, with TRBD1 matching over 7 bases. There are 14 residues in the CDR3. V lost 5 bases, J lost 3 bases, and 10 bases stayed unmatched. Per germline, CDR1 SQVTM and CDR2 ANQGSEA. The CDR3 DNA follows: TGCAGCGTTCGCCCTGGGGCAGGGGGCTACGAGCAGTACTTC. Translating gives CSVRPGAGGYEQYF.

This clone showed up just once. The V call is TRBV5-6, the J call TRBJ1-2; the D is unclear. Trimming shortened V by 3 bases and J by 0 bases, and 12 bases separated the two germline ends. CDR3 length: 15 residues. Germline V gives CDR1 SGHDT, CDR2 YYEEEE. The CDR3 nucleotides are TGTGCCAGCAGCTCGTACACCTTAACTAACTATGGCTACACCTTC. This sequence encodes CASSSYTLTNYGYTF.

The chain employs TRBV19 and TRBJ2-1; TRBD2 agrees at 12 bases. The CDR3 covers 15 residues. CDR1 is LNHDA, CDR2 SQIVND, per germline (reference sequence). J was trimmed by 7 bases and V by 6 bases; bases with no gene match: 7. The CDR3 here is CASRRLAGERNEQFF. The CDR3 nucleotides are TGTGCCAGTAGAAGACTAGCGGGGGAGAGGAATGAGCAGTTCTTC.

This chain links TRBV18 with TRBJ1-6; TRBD1 aligns across 8 bases. The V segment lost 4 bases and the J segment 9 bases; nucleotides outside the gene matches: 17. The CDR3 sequence is 18 residues long. In germline, CDR1 is KGHSH, CDR2 LQKENI. The chain's CDR3 is CASSLRDRPSGGGSPLHF. The CDR3, as DNA: TGTGCCAGCTCACTCAGGGACAGGCCTTCCGGTGGGGGTTCACCCCTCCACTTT. The full variable domain, completed using reference TRBV18 and TRBJ1-6, is NAGVMQNPRHLVRRRGQEARLRCSPMKGHSHVYWYRQLPEEGLKFMVYLQKENIIDESGMPKERFSAEFPKEGPSILRIQQVVRGDSAAYFCASSLRDRPSGGGSPLHFGNGTRLTVT.

The chain combines TRBV7-6 with TRBJ1-1; D unresolved. CDR1 and CDR2 from the germline V gene are SGHVS and FNYEAQ. This CDR3 is built from 12 residues. V was shortened by 5 bases and J by 2 bases, with 6 bases between the two germline ends. The CDR3 here is CASSHFNTEAFF. In DNA form, the CDR3 reads TGTGCCAGCAGCCATTTTAACACTGAAGCTTTCTTT.

This clone was seen more than once but under ten times. The chain has TRBV10-1 and TRBJ1-3, with D perhaps TRBD1 (6 bases). The CDR3 sequence is 14 residues long. In germline, CDR1 is WNHNN, CDR2 SYGVQD (reference sequence). Trimming removed 4 bases at V and 0 bases at J, with 7 bases between. This CDR3 reads CASSVDSSGNTIYF. The CDR3 DNA is TGCGCCAGCAGTGTGGACAGCTCTGGAAACACCATATATTTT.

The rearrangement uses TRBV18 and TRBJ1-3, with 8 bases aligning to TRBD1. There are 17 residues in the CDR3. V lost 6 bases and J lost 1; bases outside the gene matches: 11. Germline V gene sequence: CDR1 KGHSH, CDR2 LQKENI. The CDR3 spells CASSPRDRYLSGNTIYF. The CDR3 nucleotides are TGTGCCAGCTCTCCCCGGGACAGGTATCTTTCTGGAAACACCATATATTTT. Using reference TRBV18 and TRBJ1-3 for the parts outside the CDR3, the full variable domain is NAGVMQNPRHLVRRRGQEARLRCSPMKGHSHVYWYRQLPEEGLKFMVYLQKENIIDESGMPKERFSAEFPKEGPSILRIQQVVRGDSAAYFCASSPRDRYLSGNTIYFGEGSWLTVV.

V gene TRBV9 combines with J gene TRBJ2-3, with 10 bases lining up with TRBD2. Germline CDR1 and CDR2: SGDLS and YYNGEE. V lost 9 bases to trimming and J lost 3 bases; unmatched junction nucleotides: 7. The CDR3 is 14 residues long. DNA for the CDR3: TGTGCCACCTCAGCGGGGGGGCTTACAGATACGCAGTATTTT. Translation: CATSAGGLTDTQYF. The full variable domain, its missing parts supplied by reference TRBV9 and TRBJ2-3, is DSGVTQTPKHLITATGQRVTLRCSPRSGDLSVYWYQQSLDQGLQFLIQYYNGEERAKGNILERFSAQQFPDLHSELNLSSLELGDSALYFCATSAGGLTDTQYFGPGTRLTVL.

This chain connects TRBV9 to TRBJ2-2; possibly TRBD1 for D (5 bases). The germline CDR1 and CDR2 sequences are SGDLS and YYNGEE. CDR3 length: 15 amino acids. Trimming left V 2 bases short and J 2 bases short, with 10 bases between. The CDR3 reads CASSVRQKNTGELFF. The CDR3 coding sequence is TGTGCCAGCAGCGTCAGACAGAAAAACACCGGGGAGCTGTTTTTT.

The chain joins TRBV29-1 to TRBJ2-3, with D possibly matching TRBD1 (6 bases). The CDR3 spans 13 residues. Trimming cost V 3 bases and J 7 bases, with 14 bases left between them. Germline CDR1 and CDR2: SQVTM and ANQGSEA. CDR3: CSVEHRDWNTQYF. The CDR3 region has the DNA TGCAGCGTTGAGCACAGGGATTGGAATACGCAGTATTTT.

V usage is TRBV6-1 and J usage is TRBJ2-7; D ambiguous. Germline V CDR1 and CDR2: MNHNS, SASEGT. Trimming cost V 7 bases and J 0 bases, with 16 bases left between them. This CDR3 is built from 15 residues. In nucleotides, the CDR3 is TGTGCCAGCATCAGGTCTGGGCCCAGCTCCTACGAGCAGTACTTC. Amino acid sequence: CASIRSGPSSYEQYF.

In its sample, this clone was seen once. V gene TRBV19 combines with J gene TRBJ2-1, with D unclear. This CDR3 is built from 13 residues. Trimming removed 3 bases from V and 6 bases from J, with 9 bases in between. From germline, CDR1 is LNHDA and CDR2 SQIVND (reference sequence). CDR3 DNA sequence: TGTGCCAGTAGTATTCTTCTCTCCAATGAGCAGTTCTTC. Amino acids: CASSILLSNEQFF.

The V gene is TRBV6-5, the J gene TRBJ1-1, with 9 bases aligning to TRBD1. The V gene end was trimmed by 8 bases and the J gene end by 1 base; junction bases not matched to a gene: 8. Per the germline V gene, CDR1 is MNHEY and CDR2 is SVGAGI. The CDR3 has 15 amino acids. The CDR3 protein is CASGGTGSGNTEAFF. The CDR3 region has the DNA TGTGCCAGCGGGGGGACAGGGTCGGGGAACACTGAAGCTTTCTTT.

The rearrangement uses TRBV10-2 and TRBJ2-5; tentative D call: TRBD2 (5 bases). V lost 4 bases and J lost 5, with 11 bases in between. The CDR3 covers 13 residues. The V gene's germline CDR1 is WSHSY and CDR2 SAAADI. The CDR3 here is CASSVRARETQYF. The DNA of the CDR3 is TGCGCCAGCAGTGTGAGGGCTCGGGAGACCCAGTACTTC.

The V call is TRBV30, the J call TRBJ1-1, with 7 positions matching TRBD1. Germline assignment: CDR1 GTSNPN and CDR2 SVGIG (reference sequence). The CDR3 totals 12 residues. J lost 11 bases, V lost 1 base, and 7 bases had no gene match. The CDR3 protein is CAWSATGFGAFF. The CDR3 nucleotides read TGTGCCTGGAGTGCGACAGGGTTTGGGGCTTTCTTT.

This clone was seen a handful of times. V gene TRBV25-1 combines with J gene TRBJ2-3; 10 bases align to TRBD1. Germline-derived CDR1 and CDR2 are MGHDK and SYGVNS. The CDR3 is 18 amino acids. With V trimmed by 3 bases and J by 0 bases, 9 bases remained unmatched. This CDR3 reads CASSEPGQGSVSTDTQYF. The CDR3 nucleotides read TGTGCCAGCAGTGAGCCGGGACAGGGGAGTGTCAGCACAGATACGCAGTATTTT.

This chain uses TRBV28 with TRBJ2-5; a weak D match, TRBD2 (5 bases). Trimming pared 8 bases from V and 5 bases from J, leaving 15 bases between. The CDR3 covers 13 residues. CDR1 is MDHEN and CDR2 is SYDVKM in the germline V gene. The chain's CDR3 is CASGRVSKETQYF. CDR3 DNA sequence: TGTGCCAGCGGGCGGGTCTCGAAGGAGACCCAGTACTTC.

J is TRBJ1-1 and V is TRBV16; 7 bases are shared with TRBD1. V shed 4 bases, J shed 4 bases, and the junction held 9 bases outside the gene matches. The CDR3 is 15 amino acids. CDR1 is KGHSY, CDR2 FQNENV, per germline. Here the CDR3 reads CASSPLGGGGTEAFF. The CDR3 DNA sequence: TGTGCCAGCAGCCCCCTTGGAGGGGGCGGCACTGAAGCTTTCTTT. Filled out from reference TRBV16 and TRBJ1-1, the complete variable domain reads GEEVAQTPKHLVRGEGQKAKLYCAPIKGHSYVFWYQQVLKNEFKFLISFQNENVFDETGMPKERFSAKCLPNSPCSLEIQATKLEDSAVYFCASSPLGGGGTEAFFGQGTRLTVV.

V gene TRBV11-2 combines with J gene TRBJ1-1, with D tentatively TRBD1 (5 bases). V lost 0 bases and J lost 5, with 7 bases in between. The CDR3 contains 13 residues. Germline CDR1 and CDR2: SGHAT and FQNNGV. For the CDR3, the DNA is TGTGCCAGCAGCTTAGACAGGGTGACTGAAGCTTTCTTT. It translates to CASSLDRVTEAFF.

The CDR3 DNA reads as TGCGCCAGCAGCCCAGTCACGAGGTCCGAGCAGTACTTC. Its translation is CASSPVTRSEQYF. The gene calls are TRBV5-1 and TRBJ2-7; D call uncertain. Trimming shortened V by 4 bases and J by 6 bases, and 14 bases separated the two germline ends. The CDR3 consists of 13 residues. Germline-derived CDR1 and CDR2 are SGHRS and YFSETQ.

The gene calls are TRBV29-1 and TRBJ2-1; 12 nucleotides agree with TRBD2. The germline CDR1 and CDR2 sequences are SQVTM and ANQGSEA. With 4 bases clipped from V and 0 bases from J, the junction kept 4 bases outside the gene matches. The CDR3 is made up of 16 amino acids. In nucleotides, the CDR3 is TGCAGCGTTGGACTAGCGGGGGTTCCCTCCTACAATGAGCAGTTCTTC. It yields the protein CSVGLAGVPSYNEQFF.

CDR3 protein: CASSHTGPYEQYF. CDR3 DNA sequence: TGTGCCAGCAGCCACACAGGGCCCTACGAGCAGTACTTC. This chain connects TRBV11-2 to TRBJ2-7, with D maybe TRBD1 (6 bases). The CDR3 totals 13 residues. V was shortened by 5 bases and J by 2 bases, with 10 bases between the two germline ends. Germline-derived CDR1 and CDR2 are SGHAT and FQNNGV.

This chain links TRBV6-1 with TRBJ2-3, with D unclear. CDR1 is MNHNS, CDR2 SASEGT, per germline. V was clipped by 4 bases and J by 3 bases, with 8 bases between them. This CDR3 region has 13 residues. For the CDR3, the DNA is TGTGCCAGCAGTGGAGGTGAGACAGATACGCAGTATTTT. It codes for CASSGGETDTQYF.

The V call is TRBV14, the J call TRBJ2-7; 10 bases are shared with TRBD2. The J segment lost 6 bases and the V segment lost 0 bases, leaving 14 bases of the junction unmatched. CDR1 and CDR2 from the germline V gene are SGHDN and FVKESK. The CDR3 extends over 18 amino acids. CDR3 DNA sequence: TGTGCCAGCAGCCAAGACCCCCGGGAAGCGGGGGGGCCGATCGAGCAGTACTTC. It encodes CASSQDPREAGGPIEQYF.

The chain has TRBV7-2 and TRBJ2-1; a weak D match, TRBD1 (5 bases). Trimming left V 7 bases short and J 3 bases short, with 10 bases between. This CDR3 region has 13 residues. The germline V gene has CDR1 SGHTA and CDR2 FQGNSA. The CDR3 is CASTLDSYNEQFF. CDR3 DNA sequence: TGTGCCAGCACCCTTGACAGCTACAATGAGCAGTTCTTC.

The CDR3 nucleotides read TGTGCCAGCAGCCGACAGGGTTTCGGAAACACCATATATTTT. Translation gives CASSRQGFGNTIYF. The V call is TRBV5-6, the J call TRBJ1-3, with 7 bases aligning to TRBD1. Per the germline V gene, CDR1 is SGHDT and CDR2 is YYEEEE. The V gene end was trimmed by 4 bases and the J gene end by 4 bases; junction bases not matched to a gene: 5. The CDR3 has 14 residues.

The chain is built from TRBV7-6 and TRBJ2-1; 10 nucleotides align to TRBD1. Losses at the gene ends were 8 bases for V and 7 bases for J; bases not matched to a gene: 5. In germline, CDR1 is SGHVS, CDR2 FNYEAQ. The CDR3 totals 13 residues. The CDR3 DNA reads TGTGCCAGCCGGGACAGGGGAAGGAATGAGCAGTTCTTC. It specifies CASRDRGRNEQFF.

The chain recombines TRBV6-4 with TRBJ2-5, with 7 bases identical to TRBD2. This CDR3 is built from 14 residues. Looked up from germline, CDR1 is MRHNA and CDR2 is SNTAGT. V shed 4 bases, J shed 0 bases, and the junction held 2 bases outside the gene matches. CDR3: CASSARGDQETQYF. The CDR3 nucleotides read TGTGCCAGCAGTGCCCGGGGGGACCAAGAGACCCAGTACTTC.

The chain has TRBV28 and TRBJ2-3, with 7 positions matching TRBD1. The CDR3 totals 17 residues. Per the germline V gene, CDR1 is MDHEN and CDR2 is SYDVKM. The V segment lost 5 bases and the J segment 1 base; nucleotides outside the gene matches: 12. In nucleotides, the CDR3 is TGTGCCAGCAGTAAGACTTTGACAGGGTATGGCACAGATACGCAGTATTTT. It yields the protein CASSKTLTGYGTDTQYF.

V gene TRBV5-6 combines with J gene TRBJ1-1, with 9 bases aligning to TRBD1. Trimming removed 0 bases from V and 4 bases from J; junction bases left unmatched: 7. Germline V CDR1 and CDR2: SGHDT, YYEEEE. The CDR3 is 16 residues long. The CDR3 sequence: CASSLGWTGVGTEAFF. The CDR3, as DNA: TGTGCCAGCAGCTTGGGGTGGACAGGGGTGGGCACTGAAGCTTTCTTT.